Following are 8 T cell receptor beta chains from one sample sequenced in a study of T cells in Graves' hyperthyroidism and ophthalmopathy. Using RNA transcripts as the source, TCR beta CDR3 regions were amplified. RT-PCR in the first round (using the HTBI primer set) targeted the TCR CDR3. TCRdb independently ran MiXCR on the multiplex PCR reads; one entry per CDR3 protein. The sample carries 450,000 to 700,000 distinct CDR3 sequences, more than 45% recorded once. Sequencing input: peripheral blood or thyroid tissue (not recorded which). Receptors were obtained from an adult woman with Graves' disease, either hyperthyroidism or ophthalmopathy (not recorded which).

The sample holds many counts of this clonotype. V and J are TRBV12-3 or TRBV12-4 and TRBJ2-7; 7 nucleotides line up with TRBD1. The CDR3 length is 15 residues. Trimming removed 3 bases from V and 7 bases from J; junction bases left unmatched: 12. CDR3 sequence: CASSFAGTVWGEQYF. The CDR3 DNA reads as TGTGCCAGCAGTTTTGCTGGGACAGTCTGGGGAGAGCAGTACTTC.

Comments on this clonotype: The conserved phenylalanine or tryptophan is not found at the CDR3 terminus, so this likely reflects a read error. Because the CDR3's place on the DNA is in doubt, the DNA is left out and the CDR3 is given as listed by TCRdb. The gene calls are TRBV7-3 and TRBJ1-1. A total of 12 residues make up the CDR3, ends included. CDR1 and CDR2 (germline): SGHTA, FQGTGA. The CDR3 loop reads CASSLRTARWVS.

The chain couples TRBV7-8 to TRBJ2-7; 11 bases agree with TRBD2. V lost 5 bases, J lost 2 bases, and 5 bases stayed unmatched. Germline CDR1 and CDR2: SGHVS and FQNEAQ. This CDR3 is built from 15 residues. The CDR3 here is CASSAVAGGAYEQYF. The CDR3 nucleotides read TGTGCCAGCAGCGCGGTAGCGGGAGGGGCCTACGAGCAGTACTTC.

The chain recombines TRBV7-6 with TRBJ1-3; D unresolved. This CDR3 region has 18 residues. Trimming left V 6 bases short and J 1 base short, with 22 bases between. Germline CDR1 and CDR2: SGHVS and FNYEAQ. CDR3 sequence reads: CASSPRANGVLSGNTIYF. Here the CDR3 DNA reads TGTGCCAGCAGTCCGAGGGCAAATGGCGTTTTGTCTGGAAACACCATATATTTT.

The rearrangement links TRBV12-3 or TRBV12-4 to TRBJ2-7; 10 nucleotides match TRBD2. V shed 5 bases, J shed 3 bases, and the junction held 7 bases outside the gene matches. This CDR3 is 15 amino acids long. The DNA for the CDR3 is TGTGCCAGCAGTCCCCCTAGCGGGAGTTTCTACGAGCAGTACTTC. As protein: CASSPPSGSFYEQYF.

This clonotype was counted only a few times. The rearrangement uses TRBV7-3 and TRBJ1-4; D is uncertain. Trimming pared 5 bases from V and 3 bases from J, leaving 16 bases between. The germline V gene encodes CDR1 SGHTA and CDR2 FQGTGA. The length of the CDR3 is 16 residues. CDR3 coding DNA: TGTGCCAGCAGCCTCGGTACGGGCGAGGCTAATGAAAAACTGTTTTTT. The encoded protein is CASSLGTGEANEKLFF.

Ten or more counts support this clonotype. The chain is built from TRBV30 and TRBJ1-6, with D maybe TRBD1 (6 bases). The CDR3 is 15 amino acids. V lost 1 base and J lost 9, with 16 bases in between. Germline values: CDR1 GTSNPN, CDR2 SVGIG (reference sequence). DNA for the CDR3: TGTGCCTGGAGTGATCAGGCAGGGGATAGTTCACCCCTCCACTTT. This sequence encodes CAWSDQAGDSSPLHF.

The chain employs TRBV29-1 and TRBJ1-1; possible D gene TRBD1, 5 bases. This CDR3 is built from 12 residues. Trimming stripped 7 bases from V and 0 bases from J, with 9 bases between. Germline V gene sequence: CDR1 SQVTM, CDR2 ANQGSEA. CDR3 residues: CSADSLNTEAFF. The CDR3 DNA follows: TGCAGCGCCGACAGCCTGAACACTGAAGCTTTCTTT. The complete variable domain, with remaining parts taken from reference TRBV29-1 and TRBJ1-1, reads SAVISQKPSRDICQRGTSLTIQCQVDSQVTMMFWYRQQPGQSLTLIATANQGSEATYESGFVIDKFPISRPNLTFSTLTVSNMSPEDSSIYLCSADSLNTEAFFGQGTRLTVV.